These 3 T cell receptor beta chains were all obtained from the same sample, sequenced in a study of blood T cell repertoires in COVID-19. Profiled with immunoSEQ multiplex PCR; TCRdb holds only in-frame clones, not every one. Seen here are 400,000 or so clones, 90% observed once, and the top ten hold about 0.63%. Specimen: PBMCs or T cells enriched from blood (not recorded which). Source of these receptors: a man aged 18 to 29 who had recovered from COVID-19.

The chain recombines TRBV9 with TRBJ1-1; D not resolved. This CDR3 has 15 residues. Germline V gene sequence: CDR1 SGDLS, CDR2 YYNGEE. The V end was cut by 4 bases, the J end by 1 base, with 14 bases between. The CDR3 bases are TGTGCCAGCAGCTTAGGTACTGGCGGGAACACTGAAGCTTTCTTT. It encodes CASSLGTGGNTEAFF.

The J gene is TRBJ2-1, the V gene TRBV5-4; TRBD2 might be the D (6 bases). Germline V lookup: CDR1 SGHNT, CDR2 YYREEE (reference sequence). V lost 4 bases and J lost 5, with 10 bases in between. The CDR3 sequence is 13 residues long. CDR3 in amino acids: CASSPGLHNEQFF. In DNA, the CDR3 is TGTGCCAGCAGCCCGGGACTGCACAATGAGCAGTTCTTC. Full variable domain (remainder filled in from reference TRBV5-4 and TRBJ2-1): ETGVTQSPTHLIKTRGQQVTLRCSSQSGHNTVSWYQQALGQGPQFIFQYYREEENGRGNFPPRFSGLQFPNYSSELNVNALELDDSALYLCASSPGLHNEQFFGPGTRLTVL.

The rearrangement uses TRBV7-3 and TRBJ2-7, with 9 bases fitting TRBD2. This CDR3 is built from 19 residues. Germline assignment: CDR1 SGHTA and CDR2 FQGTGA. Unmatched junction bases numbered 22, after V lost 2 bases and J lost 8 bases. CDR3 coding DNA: TGTGCCAGCAGCTTAGGACCCCCATTTCGCCGTAGCGGGAGAGCGCAGCAGTACTTC. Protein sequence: CASSLGPPFRRSGRAQQYF.